The 20 T cell receptor beta chains reported below all come from one sample, sequenced in a study of blood T cell repertoires in COVID-19. Libraries were prepared by immunoSEQ multiplex PCR; TCRdb keeps only in-frame clonotypes and omits some of them. The sample carries approximately 130,000 clones, about 74% recorded once. The material sequenced was peripheral blood. The receptors here all came from a human donor in a cohort sampled during active COVID-19.

The chain is built from TRBV6-4 and TRBJ1-4; unclear D gene. V was cut by 2 bases and J by 7 bases, with 5 bases left in between. CDR1 and CDR2 from the germline V gene are MRHNA and SNTAGT. The CDR3 covers 12 residues. CDR3 in amino acids: CASSDESEKLFF. DNA of the CDR3: TGTGCCAGCAGTGACGAGTCTGAAAAACTGTTTTTT.

The CDR3 is CASSQDRVNEQFF. The CDR3 nucleotides are TGTGCCAGCTCACAAGACAGAGTCAATGAGCAGTTCTTC. The chain is built from TRBV18 and TRBJ2-1; D is possibly TRBD1 (5 bases). Germline CDR1 KGHSH, CDR2 LQKENI. The length of the CDR3 is 13 residues. Between the trimmed V and J ends, which lost 4 bases and 6 bases, there was a span of 10 bases. The full variable domain, with the rest looked up from reference TRBV18 and TRBJ2-1, is NAGVMQNPRHLVRRRGQEARLRCSPMKGHSHVYWYRQLPEEGLKFMVYLQKENIIDESGMPKERFSAEFPKEGPSILRIQQVVRGDSAAYFCASSQDRVNEQFFGPGTRLTVL.

The rearrangement uses TRBV7-8 and TRBJ2-7; 9 bases map to TRBD2. Trimming at V came to 3 bases and at J to 3 bases, leaving 6 bases not matched to a gene. Germline-derived CDR1 and CDR2 are SGHVS and FQNEAQ. The CDR3 is made up of 15 amino acids. CDR3 sequence (DNA): TGTGCCAGCAGCTTCACAGCGGGGGGCGGCTACGAGCAGTACTTC. Protein: CASSFTAGGGYEQYF.

The chain has TRBV18 and TRBJ1-5, with D tentatively TRBD1 (6 bases). Deletions cut 1 base from V and 5 bases from J, with 9 bases between. The CDR3 has 14 amino acids. Per germline, CDR1 KGHSH and CDR2 LQKENI. The CDR3 spells CASSPRQVDQPQHF. In DNA, the CDR3 is TGTGCCAGCTCACCACGACAGGTTGATCAGCCCCAGCATTTT.

The chain links TRBV24-1 to TRBJ1-2; D unresolved. CDR1 is KGHDR, CDR2 SFDVKD, per germline. The CDR3 covers 15 residues. Trimming left V 3 bases short and J 8 bases short, with 18 bases between. The DNA for the CDR3 is TGTGCCACCAGTGATCCGGGTCGTCCGGAGGCAGGCTACACCTTC. Translating gives CATSDPGRPEAGYTF.

The chain employs TRBV3-1 (or the pseudogene TRBV3-2) and TRBJ2-7, with a weak D call TRBD2 (6 bases). The CDR3 covers 15 residues. The germline V gene encodes CDR1 LGHDT and CDR2 YNNKEL (reference sequence). Trimming cost V 4 bases and J 2 bases, with 15 bases left between them. CDR3 sequence (DNA): TGTGCCAGCAGCCGCCGGGACTGGAGCCCCTACGAGCAGTACTTC. Translation: CASSRRDWSPYEQYF.

The chain employs TRBV18 and TRBJ2-1; 9 bases line up with TRBD1. Trimming took 5 bases from V and 9 from J; bases not matched to a gene: 8. From germline, CDR1 is KGHSH and CDR2 LQKENI. The CDR3 is 14 residues long. CDR3 DNA: TGTGCCAGCTCATCCGGGACAGGGACGATTGAGCAGTTCTTC. As protein: CASSSGTGTIEQFF.

This clone was detected once. J is TRBJ1-4 and V is TRBV6-5, with D maybe TRBD1 (5 bases). CDR1 and CDR2 from the germline V gene are MNHEY and SVGAGI. V lost 4 bases, J lost 0 bases, and 12 bases lay in between. The CDR3 spans 16 residues. DNA for the CDR3: TGTGCCAGCAGTTTAGTAGGAGGGGCAACTAATGAAAAACTGTTTTTT. Translated: CASSLVGGATNEKLFF.

This sequence joins TRBV28 and TRBJ1-5; D is possibly TRBD1 (5 bases). The CDR3 has 16 residues. The V end lost 7 bases, the J end lost 2 bases, and 18 bases lay between the germline ends. Germline assignment: CDR1 MDHEN and CDR2 SYDVKM. The CDR3 coding sequence is TGTGCCAGCATCCTGGGGACTGAGACGGGCAATCAGCCCCAGCATTTT. Its protein is CASILGTETGNQPQHF.

This chain joins TRBV6-4 and TRBJ2-3; TRBD2 aligns across 10 bases. The CDR3 length is 14 residues. Germline-derived CDR1 and CDR2 are MRHNA and SNTAGT. V lost 4 bases, J lost 6 bases, and 4 bases stayed unmatched. CDR3 amino acids: CASSVLAGSDTQYF. The CDR3 nucleotides read TGTGCCAGCAGTGTACTAGCGGGATCGGATACGCAGTATTTT.

The chain recombines TRBV4-1 with TRBJ1-3, with 9 positions matching TRBD1. Germline-derived CDR1 and CDR2 are MGHRA and YSYEKL. V lost 5 bases and J lost 4; bases outside the gene matches: 6. This CDR3 spans 15 amino acids. The CDR3 DNA reads as TGCGCCAGCAGCTCCGGGACAGGGTACGGAAACACCATATATTTT. Translated: CASSSGTGYGNTIYF.

V is TRBV20-1 and J is TRBJ2-5; D is ambiguous. Germline V gives CDR1 DFQATT, CDR2 SNEGSKA (reference sequence). The CDR3 has 11 residues. With 3 bases removed from V and 2 bases from J, the gap between germline ends came to 4 bases. CDR3 region: CSASSQETQYF. CDR3 in DNA: TGCAGTGCTAGTTCGCAAGAGACCCAGTACTTC.

The table lists this clone with a few counts. This chain links TRBV11-2 with TRBJ1-1, with D unresolved. The CDR3 totals 14 residues. Deletions cut 2 bases from V and 4 bases from J, with 11 bases between. Germline values: CDR1 SGHAT, CDR2 FQNNGV. This CDR3 is CASSLLGGPTEAFF. The CDR3 nucleotides are TGTGCCAGCAGCTTACTGGGAGGGCCCACTGAAGCTTTCTTT.

The chain is built from TRBV2 and TRBJ2-7, with TRBD2 as a possible D gene (5 bases). This CDR3 comprises 14 residues. CDR1 SNHLY and CDR2 FYNNEI come from the germline V gene. Deletions cut 3 bases from V and 3 bases from J, with 12 bases between. CDR3 bases: TGTGCCAGCAGTGAGGCTAGCTCTTTCTACGAGCAGTACTTC. Protein: CASSEASSFYEQYF. Using reference TRBV2 and TRBJ2-7 for the parts outside the CDR3, the full variable domain is EPEVTQTPSHQVTQMGQEVILRCVPISNHLYFYWYRQILGQKVEFLVSFYNNEISEKSEIFDDQFSVERPDGSNFTLKIRSTKLEDSAMYFCASSEASSFYEQYFGPGTRLTVT.

This chain connects TRBV29-1 to TRBJ2-7; D possibly corresponds to TRBD1 (5 bases). The CDR3 covers 13 residues. Germline V gene data show CDR1 as SQVTM and CDR2 as ANQGSEA. V was clipped by 5 bases and J by 3 bases, with 14 bases between them. In DNA form, the CDR3 reads TGCAGCGTTCTCCTGGGGCAGGGCTACGAGCAGTACTTC. Encoded protein: CSVLLGQGYEQYF.

The J gene is TRBJ1-5, the V gene TRBV19; D is ambiguous. Germline assignment: CDR1 LNHDA and CDR2 SQIVND (reference sequence). The CDR3 is 16 amino acids. The V end lost 6 bases, the J end lost 3 bases, and 18 bases lay between the germline ends. CDR3 sequence (DNA): TGTGCCAGTAGCCACCCCCCCCAGGCACCCAATCAGCCCCAGCATTTT. Protein sequence: CASSHPPQAPNQPQHF.

The chain has TRBV25-1 and TRBJ2-7; 10 nucleotides align to TRBD1. J was trimmed by 3 bases and V by 3 bases; bases with no gene match: 2. This CDR3 comprises 14 residues. CDR1 MGHDK and CDR2 SYGVNS come from the germline V gene. Here the CDR3 DNA reads TGTGCCAGCAGTGAGGGGACAGGGGACTACGAGCAGTACTTC. Amino acid sequence: CASSEGTGDYEQYF.

This clone appeared a few times. The V gene is TRBV9, the J gene TRBJ1-3; D not certain. The CDR3 is made up of 13 amino acids. Looked up from germline, CDR1 is SGDLS and CDR2 is YYNGEE. Trimming removed 0 bases from V and 3 bases from J, with 4 bases in between. The CDR3 sequence is CASSVGGGNTIYF. The CDR3 DNA reads as TGTGCCAGCAGCGTAGGCGGTGGAAACACCATATATTTT.

The chain recombines TRBV12-3 or TRBV12-4 with TRBJ2-7; D remains ambiguous. The CDR3 sequence is 13 residues long. The V gene lost 3 bases and the J gene lost 2 bases, with 8 bases spanning the gap. In DNA form, the CDR3 reads TGTGCCAGCAGTTTCGGAGAGGCCTACGAGCAGTACTTC. It specifies CASSFGEAYEQYF.

The chain employs TRBV5-1 and TRBJ2-5; 7 bases match TRBD2. The junction had 8 bases not matched to a gene; V was cut back by 1 base and J by 5 bases. The CDR3 runs 15 residues. Germline CDR1 reads SGHRS; CDR2 reads YFSETQ. The CDR3 is CASSLSWGGLETQYF. As DNA, the CDR3 is TGCGCCAGCAGCTTGAGCTGGGGGGGTCTGGAGACCCAGTACTTC.